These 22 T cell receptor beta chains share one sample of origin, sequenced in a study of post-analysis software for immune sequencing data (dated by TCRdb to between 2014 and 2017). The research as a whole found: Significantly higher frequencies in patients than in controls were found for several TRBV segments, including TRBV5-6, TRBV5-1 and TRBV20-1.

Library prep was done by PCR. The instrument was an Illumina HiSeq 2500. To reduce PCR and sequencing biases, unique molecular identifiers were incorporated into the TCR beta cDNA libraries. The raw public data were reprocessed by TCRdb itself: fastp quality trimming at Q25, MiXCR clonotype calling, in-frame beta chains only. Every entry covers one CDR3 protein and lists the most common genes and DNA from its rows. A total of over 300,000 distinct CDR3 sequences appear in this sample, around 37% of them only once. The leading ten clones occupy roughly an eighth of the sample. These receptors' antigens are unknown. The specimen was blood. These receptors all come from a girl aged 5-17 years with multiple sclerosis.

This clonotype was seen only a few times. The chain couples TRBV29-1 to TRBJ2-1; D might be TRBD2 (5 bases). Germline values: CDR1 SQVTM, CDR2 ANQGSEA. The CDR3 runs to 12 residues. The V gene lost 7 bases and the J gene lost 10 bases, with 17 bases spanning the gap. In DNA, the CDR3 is TGCAGCGCCCAAGGTGATCCTAGCGAGCAGTTCTTC. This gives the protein CSAQGDPSEQFF.

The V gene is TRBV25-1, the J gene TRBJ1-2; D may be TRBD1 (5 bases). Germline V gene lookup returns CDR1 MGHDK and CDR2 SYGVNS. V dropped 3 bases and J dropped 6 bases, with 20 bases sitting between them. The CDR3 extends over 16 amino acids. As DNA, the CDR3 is TGTGCCAGCAGTGACTCCCTGGGACGGGGACCCAATGGCTACACCTTC. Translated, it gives CASSDSLGRGPNGYTF.

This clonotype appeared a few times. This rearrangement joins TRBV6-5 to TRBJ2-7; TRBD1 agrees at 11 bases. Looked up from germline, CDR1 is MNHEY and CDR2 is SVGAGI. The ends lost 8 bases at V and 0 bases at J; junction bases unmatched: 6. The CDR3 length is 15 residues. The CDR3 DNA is TGTGCCAGCCAGGGGGGGACAGGGGGCTCCTACGAGCAGTACTTC. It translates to CASQGGTGGSYEQYF.

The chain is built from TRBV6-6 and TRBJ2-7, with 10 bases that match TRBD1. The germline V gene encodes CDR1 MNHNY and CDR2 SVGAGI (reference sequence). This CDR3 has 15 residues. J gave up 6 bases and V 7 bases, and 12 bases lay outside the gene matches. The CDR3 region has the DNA TGTGCCAGCACTGGGACAGGGGATTGGTTGGGCGAGCAGTACTTC. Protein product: CASTGTGDWLGEQYF.

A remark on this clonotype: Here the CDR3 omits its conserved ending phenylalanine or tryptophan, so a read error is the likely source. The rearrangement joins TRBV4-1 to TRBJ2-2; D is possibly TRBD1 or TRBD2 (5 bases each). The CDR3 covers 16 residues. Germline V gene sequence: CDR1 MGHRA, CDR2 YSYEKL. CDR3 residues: CASSQVDFLGTGELFV. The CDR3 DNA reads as TGCGCCAGCAGCCAAGTCGATTTTCTAGGGACCGGCGAGCTGTTTGTT.

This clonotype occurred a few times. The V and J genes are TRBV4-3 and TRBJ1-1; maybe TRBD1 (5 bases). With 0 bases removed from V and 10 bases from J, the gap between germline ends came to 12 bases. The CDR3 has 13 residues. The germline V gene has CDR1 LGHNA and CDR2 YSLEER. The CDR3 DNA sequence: TGCGCCAGCAGCCAAGATGCGGGGGGAGTAGCTTTCTTT. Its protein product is CASSQDAGGVAFF.

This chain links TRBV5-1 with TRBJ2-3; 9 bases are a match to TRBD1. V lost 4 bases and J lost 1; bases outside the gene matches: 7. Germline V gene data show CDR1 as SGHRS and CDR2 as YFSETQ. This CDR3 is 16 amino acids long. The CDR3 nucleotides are TGCGCCAGCAGCACGGGACAGGGAAGGGGCACAGATACGCAGTATTTT. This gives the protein CASSTGQGRGTDTQYF.

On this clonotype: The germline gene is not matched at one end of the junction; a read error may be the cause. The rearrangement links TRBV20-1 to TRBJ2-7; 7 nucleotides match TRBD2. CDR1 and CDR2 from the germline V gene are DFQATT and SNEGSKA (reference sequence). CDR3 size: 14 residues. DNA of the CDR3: TGCAGTGCTAGAGTGGGAGGGGAAACCTACGTGCAGTACTTC. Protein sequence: CSARVGGETYVQYF.

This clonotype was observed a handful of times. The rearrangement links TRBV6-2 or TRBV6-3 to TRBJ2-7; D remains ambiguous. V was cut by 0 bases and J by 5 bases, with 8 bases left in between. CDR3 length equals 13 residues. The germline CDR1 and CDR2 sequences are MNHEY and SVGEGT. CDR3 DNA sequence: TGTGCCAGCAGTTACTCGAGGCTGAACGAGCAGTACTTC. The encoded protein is CASSYSRLNEQYF.

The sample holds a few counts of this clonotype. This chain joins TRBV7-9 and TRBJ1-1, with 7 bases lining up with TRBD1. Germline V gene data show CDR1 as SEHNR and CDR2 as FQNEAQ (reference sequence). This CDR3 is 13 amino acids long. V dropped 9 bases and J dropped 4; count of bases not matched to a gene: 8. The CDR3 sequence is CASSPGGSTEAFF. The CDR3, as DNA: TGTGCCAGTAGCCCAGGGGGGAGCACTGAAGCTTTCTTT.

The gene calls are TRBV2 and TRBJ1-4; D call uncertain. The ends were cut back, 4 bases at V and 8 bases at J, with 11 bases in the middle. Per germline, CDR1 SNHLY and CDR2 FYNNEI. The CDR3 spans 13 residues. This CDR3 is CASSAVRNEKLFF. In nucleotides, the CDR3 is TGTGCCAGCAGTGCAGTAAGGAACGAAAAACTGTTTTTT. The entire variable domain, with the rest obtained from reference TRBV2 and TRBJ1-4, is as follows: EPEVTQTPSHQVTQMGQEVILRCVPISNHLYFYWYRQILGQKVEFLVSFYNNEISEKSEIFDDQFSVERPDGSNFTLKIRSTKLEDSAMYFCASSAVRNEKLFFGSGTQLSVL.

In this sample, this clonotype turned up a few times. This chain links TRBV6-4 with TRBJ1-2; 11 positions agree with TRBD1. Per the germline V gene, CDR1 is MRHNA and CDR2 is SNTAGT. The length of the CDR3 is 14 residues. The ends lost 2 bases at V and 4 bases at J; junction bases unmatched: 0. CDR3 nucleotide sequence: TGTGCCAGCAGTGACGGGACAGGGGGCTATGGCTACACCTTC. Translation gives CASSDGTGGYGYTF.

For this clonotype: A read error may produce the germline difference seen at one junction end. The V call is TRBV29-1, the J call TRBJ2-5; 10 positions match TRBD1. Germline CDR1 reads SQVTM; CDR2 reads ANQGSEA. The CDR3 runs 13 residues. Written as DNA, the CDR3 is TGCAGCCTTGACAGGGGGCGTGGAGAGACCCAGTACTTC. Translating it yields CSLDRGRGETQYF. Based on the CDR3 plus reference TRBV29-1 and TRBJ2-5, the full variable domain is SAVISQKPSRDICQRGTSLTIQCQVDSQVTMMFWYRQQPGQSLTLIATANQGSEATYESGFVIDKFPISRPNLTFSTLTVSNMSPEDSSIYLCSLDRGRGETQYFGPGTRLLVL.

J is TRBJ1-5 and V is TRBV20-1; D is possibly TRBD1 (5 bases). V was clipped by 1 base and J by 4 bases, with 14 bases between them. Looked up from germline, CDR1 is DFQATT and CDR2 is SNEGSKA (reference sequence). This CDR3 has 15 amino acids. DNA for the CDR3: TGCAGTGCTAGAGCGGCAGGGACCTTAAATCAGCCCCAGCATTTT. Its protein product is CSARAAGTLNQPQHF.

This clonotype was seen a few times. CDR3 bases: TGTGCCAGCAGCTTACCGGACAGGGGGCGATTAAATCGAGAGACCCAGTACTTC. This encodes CASSLPDRGRLNRETQYF. This chain uses TRBV7-9 with TRBJ2-5, with 11 bases identical to TRBD1. With 2 bases clipped from V and 4 bases from J, the junction kept 12 bases outside the gene matches. The CDR3 consists of 18 residues. Germline values: CDR1 SEHNR, CDR2 FQNEAQ (reference sequence).

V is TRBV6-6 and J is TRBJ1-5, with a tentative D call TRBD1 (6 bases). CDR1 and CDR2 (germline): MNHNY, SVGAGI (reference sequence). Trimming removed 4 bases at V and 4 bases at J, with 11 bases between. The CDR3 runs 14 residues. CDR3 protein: CASSSDSMNQPQHF. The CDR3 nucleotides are TGTGCCAGCAGTTCGGACAGTATGAATCAGCCCCAGCATTTT.

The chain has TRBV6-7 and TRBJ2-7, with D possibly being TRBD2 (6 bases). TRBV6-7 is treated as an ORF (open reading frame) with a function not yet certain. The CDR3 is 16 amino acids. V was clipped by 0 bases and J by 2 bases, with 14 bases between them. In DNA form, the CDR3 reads TGTGCCAGCAGTTACTCAGAGGGGCGGGGAACCTACGAGCAGTACTTC. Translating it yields CASSYSEGRGTYEQYF.

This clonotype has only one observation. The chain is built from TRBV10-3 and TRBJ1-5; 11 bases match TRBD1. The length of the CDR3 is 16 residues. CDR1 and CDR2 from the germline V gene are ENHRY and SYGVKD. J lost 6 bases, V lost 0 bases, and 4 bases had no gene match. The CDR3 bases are TGTGCCATCAGTGAGTCGACCGGGACAGGGGGTCAGCCCCAGCATTTT. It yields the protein CAISESTGTGGQPQHF.

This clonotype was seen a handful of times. As DNA, the CDR3 is TGTGCTAGTGGTACGGACCCACGGGATTCACCCCTCCACTTT. Protein product: CASGTDPRDSPLHF. V is TRBV12-5 and J is TRBJ1-6; no definite D call. The CDR3 sequence is 14 residues long. V lost 5 bases and J 8 bases, leaving 13 bases between the germline ends. Germline V gene sequence: CDR1 LGHNT, CDR2 FRNRAP.

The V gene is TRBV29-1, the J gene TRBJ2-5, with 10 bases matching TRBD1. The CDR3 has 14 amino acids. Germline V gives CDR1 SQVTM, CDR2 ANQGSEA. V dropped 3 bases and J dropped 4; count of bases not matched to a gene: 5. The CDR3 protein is CSVEDGTGAETQYF. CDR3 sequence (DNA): TGCAGCGTTGAGGACGGGACAGGGGCAGAGACCCAGTACTTC.

The CDR3 DNA reads TGCAGCGTACGAGTTAACTCTGGAAACACCATATATTTT. It specifies CSVRVNSGNTIYF. The genes are TRBV29-1 and TRBJ1-3; no clear D gene. Trimming pared 6 bases from V and 0 bases from J, leaving 9 bases between. The CDR3 is 13 amino acids. Germline V CDR1 and CDR2: SQVTM, ANQGSEA.

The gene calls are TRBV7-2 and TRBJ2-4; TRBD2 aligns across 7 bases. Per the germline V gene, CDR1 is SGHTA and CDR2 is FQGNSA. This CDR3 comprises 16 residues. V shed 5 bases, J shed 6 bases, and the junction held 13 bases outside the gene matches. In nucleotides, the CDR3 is TGTGCCAGCAGCCCAGGTAGGGCTAGCGGCCGAAACATTCAGTACTTC. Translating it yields CASSPGRASGRNIQYF.